The 27 T cell receptor beta chains listed next were all sequenced from one sample in a study of T cell repertoires in cytomegalovirus infection. MiXCR, run by TCRdb on the reads, gives a single entry per CDR3 protein. Among about 770,000 distinct CDR3 sequences listed, about 27% were seen once. The antigens these receptors bind are not known. Sequencing used cultured CD8+ T cells from PBMCs, obtained from culture after CMV antigen stimulation. The source of these receptors is a human donor in good health (CMV status not recorded). Some clones in this sample may be carry-over from other donors' samples.

V gene TRBV5-6 combines with J gene TRBJ2-7, with 10 positions matching TRBD1. V lost 4 bases and J lost 5; bases outside the gene matches: 6. Germline V gives CDR1 SGHDT, CDR2 YYEEEE. This CDR3 spans 14 amino acids. The CDR3 DNA is TGTGCCAGCAGCGATGGGACAGGGGCGAACGAGCAGTACTTC. Amino acid sequence: CASSDGTGANEQYF. Drawing the rest from reference TRBV5-6 and TRBJ2-7, the complete variable domain is DAGVTQSPTHLIKTRGQQVTLRCSPKSGHDTVSWYQQALGQGPQFIFQYYEEEERQRGNFPDRFSGHQFPNYSSELNVNALLLGDSALYLCASSDGTGANEQYFGPGTRLTVT.

The chain joins TRBV6-2 or TRBV6-3 to TRBJ2-5; 9 bases align to TRBD2. Trimming took 5 bases from V and 5 from J; bases not matched to a gene: 6. This CDR3 spans 14 amino acids. Germline loops: CDR1 MNHEY, CDR2 SVGEGT. This CDR3 is CASSRGGGRETQYF. The CDR3 DNA follows: TGTGCCAGCAGTCGCGGGGGGGGGCGGGAGACCCAGTACTTC.

The table lists this clonotype with a few counts. The rearrangement links TRBV4-1 to TRBJ2-1; possibly TRBD1 for D (6 bases). V was clipped by 6 bases and J by 8 bases, with 11 bases between them. The CDR3 runs 12 residues. The germline CDR1 and CDR2 sequences are MGHRA and YSYEKL. The chain's CDR3 is CASRGAGDEQFF. The CDR3 region has the DNA TGCGCCAGCAGGGGGGCAGGGGATGAGCAGTTCTTC.

This chain connects TRBV20-1 to TRBJ1-3; unclear D gene. Germline values: CDR1 DFQATT, CDR2 SNEGSKA (reference sequence). CDR3 length: 12 amino acids. V lost 3 bases and J lost 1, with 4 bases in between. The CDR3 reads CSASESGNTIYF. DNA of the CDR3: TGCAGTGCTAGTGAATCTGGAAACACCATATATTTT.

This chain connects TRBV14 to TRBJ1-6; the match to TRBD1 covers 7 bases. The CDR3 extends over 15 amino acids. In germline, CDR1 is SGHDN, CDR2 FVKESK. The V gene end was trimmed by 4 bases and the J gene end by 7 bases; junction bases not matched to a gene: 7. The CDR3 sequence: CASSLRTGANSPLHF. CDR3 bases: TGTGCCAGCAGCCTGCGGACAGGAGCGAATTCACCCCTCCACTTT.

There are a few counts of this clonotype. This chain connects TRBV5-8 to TRBJ2-3, with 9 bases that match TRBD2. The CDR3 consists of 17 residues. V gave up 5 bases and J gave up 1 base; unmatched junction bases: 11. Germline assignment: CDR1 SGHTS and CDR2 YDEGEE. Here the CDR3 DNA reads TGTGCCAGCAGGCCCCCTTTTAGGACTAGCGGCACAGATACGCAGTATTTT. It codes for CASRPPFRTSGTDTQYF.

This clonotype turned up a few times. V and J are TRBV7-6 and TRBJ2-3; TRBD2 agrees at 16 bases. Germline CDR1 and CDR2: SGHVS and FNYEAQ. V was pared by 4 bases and J by 6 bases, with 7 bases of the junction left unmatched. CDR3 length: 17 residues. The CDR3 sequence is CASSSGTSGGAPDTQYF. The CDR3 nucleotides read TGTGCCAGCAGCTCCGGGACTAGCGGGGGGGCCCCCGATACGCAGTATTTT.

Many counts were recorded for this clonotype. The gene calls are TRBV7-8 and TRBJ2-1, with D tentatively TRBD1 (5 bases). CDR1 and CDR2 from the germline V gene are SGHVS and FQNEAQ. Trimming took off 3 bases at V and 4 bases at J, with 10 bases between the two ends. This CDR3 is 14 amino acids long. The CDR3 bases are TGTGCCAGCAGCTTGGCAGGGAAATACAATGAGCAGTTCTTC. Translation: CASSLAGKYNEQFF.

The CDR3 DNA reads as TGCGCCAGCAGCCACAGGATCGGAACTGAAGCTTTCTTT. Amino acids: CASSHRIGTEAFF. The J gene is TRBJ1-1, the V gene TRBV4-3; no clear D gene. The CDR3 is made up of 13 amino acids. The V and J ends lost 3 bases and 5 bases respectively, with 10 bases between them. CDR1 and CDR2 (germline): LGHNA, YSLEER.

This clonotype was recorded a few times. The chain uses TRBV13 and TRBJ1-2; no reliable D call. Germline V gene sequence: CDR1 PRHDT, CDR2 FYEKMQ (reference sequence). Trimming removed 7 bases from V and 8 bases from J, with 11 bases in between. The length of the CDR3 is 11 residues. The CDR3 protein is CASNGAEGYTF. In DNA, the CDR3 is TGTGCCAGCAACGGAGCGGAGGGCTACACCTTC.

V and J are TRBV7-6 and TRBJ2-3; TRBD2 matches at 11 bases. In germline, CDR1 is SGHVS, CDR2 FNYEAQ. The CDR3 loop spans 20 amino acids. Trimming removed 0 bases from V and 6 bases from J; junction bases left unmatched: 17. The CDR3 here is CASSLATLAGALTSGDTQYF. The CDR3 bases are TGTGCCAGCAGCTTAGCGACACTAGCGGGGGCTCTTACGTCGGGGGATACGCAGTATTTT.

The chain is built from TRBV12-3 or TRBV12-4 and TRBJ1-4; TRBD1 is a possible D gene (5 bases). Trimming removed 7 bases at V and 8 bases at J, with 14 bases between. The CDR3 loop spans 13 amino acids. The CDR3 DNA follows: TGTGCCAGCACCGTCAGGGAGGGGGAAAAACTGTTTTTT. Encoded protein: CASTVREGEKLFF.

This clonotype was seen only a few times. V and J are TRBV15 and TRBJ1-1; D gene uncertain. The V end was cut by 0 bases, the J end by 4 bases, with 3 bases between. The CDR3 extends over 12 amino acids. Per the germline V gene, CDR1 is LNHNV and CDR2 is YYDKDF (reference sequence). The CDR3 protein is CATSREITEAFF. The CDR3 DNA reads as TGTGCCACCAGCAGAGAAATCACTGAAGCTTTCTTT.

CDR3 bases: TGTGCCAGCAGCTTAGTCGCCGGGACTAGCGGGCTCTCCTACGAGCAGTACTTC. This gives the protein CASSLVAGTSGLSYEQYF. V gene TRBV7-6 combines with J gene TRBJ2-7; 12 bases match TRBD2. CDR3 length equals 18 residues. V gave up 1 base and J gave up 0 bases; unmatched junction bases: 7. CDR1 and CDR2 (germline): SGHVS, FNYEAQ.

The V gene is TRBV11-2, the J gene TRBJ2-2, with 15 bases lining up with TRBD2. CDR3 length equals 19 residues. Germline lookup yields CDR1 SGHAT and CDR2 FQNNGV. The V segment lost 5 bases and the J segment 1 base; nucleotides outside the gene matches: 8. The CDR3 region is CASSPTGTSGGKNTGELFF. In DNA form, the CDR3 reads TGTGCCAGCAGCCCGACCGGGACTAGCGGGGGGAAGAACACCGGGGAGCTGTTTTTT.

This clonotype was observed a few times. This rearrangement joins TRBV27 to TRBJ1-3; TRBD1 agrees at 10 bases. The J segment lost 8 bases and the V segment lost 4 bases, leaving 2 bases of the junction unmatched. Germline CDR1 MNHEY, CDR2 SMNVEV (reference sequence). The CDR3 consists of 13 residues. The CDR3 sequence: CASSYGQGDTIYF. CDR3 DNA sequence: TGTGCCAGCAGTTATGGACAGGGGGACACCATATATTTT.

This clonotype was recorded many times. The V gene is TRBV7-2, the J gene TRBJ2-7, with 8 bases lining up with TRBD2. V lost 5 bases, J lost 3 bases, and 12 bases stayed unmatched. From germline, CDR1 is SGHTA and CDR2 FQGNSA. The CDR3 sequence is 16 residues long. CDR3 DNA: TGTGCCAGCAGCCCGGTTGGAGCGGGGGCCCTCTACGAGCAGTACTTC. Protein sequence: CASSPVGAGALYEQYF.

This clonotype was seen a few times. The gene calls are TRBV7-9 and TRBJ2-3; D call uncertain. The CDR3 is 16 amino acids. CDR1 SEHNR and CDR2 FQNEAQ come from the germline V gene (reference sequence). The ends were cut back, 1 base at V and 0 bases at J, with 11 bases in the middle. For the CDR3, the DNA is TGTGCCAGCAGCTTAGGTCGGGCAGATAGCACAGATACGCAGTATTTT. Encoded protein: CASSLGRADSTDTQYF.

The CDR3 nucleotides are TGTGCCACCCGGGCGGCCGGGGAGCTGTTTTTT. This translates into CATRAAGELFF. V gene TRBV19 combines with J gene TRBJ2-2; D not resolved. The CDR3 loop spans 11 amino acids. V lost 10 bases to trimming and J lost 6 bases, with 9 bases between them. The germline gives CDR1 LNHDA, CDR2 SQIVND (reference sequence).

The chain employs TRBV4-1 and TRBJ1-1; 9 positions agree with TRBD1. Looked up from germline, CDR1 is MGHRA and CDR2 is YSYEKL. The V gene end was trimmed by 5 bases and the J gene end by 4 bases; junction bases not matched to a gene: 2. The CDR3 sequence is 13 residues long. CDR3 amino acids: CASSKQGATEAFF. CDR3 in DNA: TGCGCCAGCAGCAAACAGGGGGCCACTGAAGCTTTCTTT.

Here the CDR3 reads CASSIRTSGVSNEQFF. The CDR3 DNA sequence: TGTGCCAGTAGTATCAGGACTAGCGGGGTGAGCAATGAGCAGTTCTTC. V gene TRBV19 combines with J gene TRBJ2-1, with 12 positions matching TRBD2. Germline values: CDR1 LNHDA, CDR2 SQIVND (reference sequence). The CDR3 totals 16 residues. The ends lost 3 bases at V and 6 bases at J; junction bases unmatched: 6.

This clonotype was observed a single time. The rearrangement links TRBV27 to TRBJ2-6, with D perhaps TRBD1 (5 bases). This CDR3 contains 17 residues. V lost 2 bases and J lost 0, with 11 bases in between. The V gene's germline CDR1 is MNHEY and CDR2 SMNVEV (reference sequence). CDR3 bases: TGTGCCAGCAGTTTACAGGGTGCAACCTCTGGGGCCAACGTCCTGACTTTC. Translation: CASSLQGATSGANVLTF.

This clonotype was seen just once. The J gene is TRBJ2-1, the V gene TRBV6-8; TRBD2 is a possible D gene (7 bases). CDR3 length equals 16 residues. The V end lost 7 bases, the J end lost 5 bases, and 21 bases lay between the germline ends. CDR1 and CDR2 (germline): MNHGY, SAAAGT. This chain's CDR3 is CASTTHGGARDNEQFF. CDR3 coding DNA: TGTGCCAGCACCACTCATGGGGGGGCTCGGGACAATGAGCAGTTCTTC.

In this sample, this clonotype turned up once. The gene calls are TRBV7-2 and TRBJ1-3, with D uncertain. The CDR3 contains 15 residues. V lost 5 bases, J lost 5 bases, and 16 bases lay in between. Looked up from germline, CDR1 is SGHTA and CDR2 is FQGNSA. For the CDR3, the DNA is TGTGCCAGCAGCCCCCCCCCCGCGGTCCGAAACACCATATATTTT. The encoded protein is CASSPPPAVRNTIYF.

V gene TRBV19 combines with J gene TRBJ1-1; possible D gene TRBD1, 6 bases. Germline V gene sequence: CDR1 LNHDA, CDR2 SQIVND (reference sequence). V was clipped by 8 bases and J by 5 bases, with 12 bases between them. The CDR3 covers 12 residues. This chain's CDR3 is CASCQGRTEAFF. CDR3 sequence (DNA): TGTGCCAGTTGTCAGGGGAGGACTGAAGCTTTCTTT. Complete variable domain (other parts from reference TRBV19 and TRBJ1-1): DGGITQSPKYLFRKEGQNVTLSCEQNLNHDAMYWYRQDPGQGLRLIYYSQIVNDFQKGDIAEGYSVSREKKESFPLTVTSAQKNPTAFYLCASCQGRTEAFFGQGTRLTVV.

The chain links TRBV6-5 to TRBJ2-1; D gene uncertain. Per the germline V gene, CDR1 is MNHEY and CDR2 is SVGAGI. Trimming left V 1 base short and J 8 bases short, with 9 bases between. This CDR3 is 13 amino acids long. The CDR3 DNA reads as TGTGCCAGCAGTTACTTAGGGATGGATGAGCAGTTCTTC. Translated, it gives CASSYLGMDEQFF.

This rearrangement joins TRBV6-2 or TRBV6-3 to TRBJ2-7; TRBD1 aligns across 10 bases. V shed 5 bases, J shed 3 bases, and the junction held 10 bases outside the gene matches. The germline V gene has CDR1 MNHEY and CDR2 SVGEGT. The CDR3 loop spans 16 amino acids. CDR3 bases: TGTGCCAGCAGTCCCTACGGGACAGGGGTCCACTACGAGCAGTACGTC. This encodes CASSPYGTGVHYEQYV.